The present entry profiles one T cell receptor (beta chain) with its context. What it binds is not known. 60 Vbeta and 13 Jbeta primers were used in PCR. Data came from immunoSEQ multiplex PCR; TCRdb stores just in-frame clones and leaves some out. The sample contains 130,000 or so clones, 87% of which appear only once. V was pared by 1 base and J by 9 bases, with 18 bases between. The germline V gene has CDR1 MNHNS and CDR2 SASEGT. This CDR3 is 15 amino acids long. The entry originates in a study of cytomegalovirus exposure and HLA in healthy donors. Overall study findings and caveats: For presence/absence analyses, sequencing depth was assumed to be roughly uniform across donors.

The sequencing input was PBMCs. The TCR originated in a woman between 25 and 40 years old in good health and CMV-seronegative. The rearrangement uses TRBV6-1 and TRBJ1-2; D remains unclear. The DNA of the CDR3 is TGTGCCAGCAGTGAAGGAAGCACAGTTTATATGAGCTACACCTTC. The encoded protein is CASSEGSTVYMSYTF.